This TCR beta chain was recovered during a study of T cell changes during pregnancy in multiple sclerosis. Germline V gives CDR1 MDHEN, CDR2 SYDVKM. This CDR3 comprises 15 residues. After removal of 4 bases from V and 8 bases from J, the junction contained 8 bases not matched to a gene. Libraries were prepared by immunoSEQ multiplex PCR; TCRdb keeps only in-frame clonotypes and omits some of them. The table shows approximately 40,000 clones, with over 80% occurring only once. This clonotype was obtained from a female donor with multiple sclerosis, enrolled in a pregnancy study. Sequencing input: peripheral blood. The gene calls are TRBV28 and TRBJ2-1, with TRBD1 matching over 10 bases. Here the CDR3 DNA reads TGTGCCAGCAGTTCGGCCGGGACAGGGGCCCATGAGCAGTTCTTC. Translation: CASSSAGTGAHEQFF.